This is a list of T cell receptor beta chains from one sample in a study of blood T cell repertoires in COVID-19. This table comes from immunoSEQ multiplex PCR, and its TCRdb copy is limited to in-frame clones, with some not included. The sample records under 65,000 clones, around 93% being singletons. The source material was peripheral blood. Source of these receptors: a man in his fifties with acute or convalescent COVID-19. CDR3s include the opening cysteine and the closing phenylalanine or tryptophan. The order of the fields is D gene, J gene, clone size, V gene, CDR3 DNA, CDR3 protein. D genes are given only for firm matches. Clone size is stated in some rows and not others, as once, few, many or a class when expanded.

D: TRBD1; J: TRBJ1-2; size: -; V: TRBV6-5; DNA: TGTGCCAGCAGTCCTAGGACAGGGGAGCATGGCTACACCTTC; CDR3: CASSPRTGEHGYTF
D: -; J: TRBJ2-5; size: -; V: TRBV2; DNA: TGTGCCGGGCAGATGTTCCCTCGGGAGACCCAGTACTTC; CDR3: CAGQMFPRETQYF
D: -; J: TRBJ2-7; size: -; V: TRBV9; DNA: TGTGCCAGCAGCCCCCGGCAGGGAAAGCCCTACGAGCAGTACTTC; CDR3: CASSPRQGKPYEQYF
D: -; J: TRBJ2-7; size: -; V: TRBV19; DNA: TGTGCCAGTAGTATGATAAGTGGAGACGAGCAGTACTTC; CDR3: CASSMISGDEQYF
D: -; J: TRBJ2-2; size: -; V: TRBV5-6; DNA: TGTGCCAGCAGCTTGGACGTAGAGGGCCCCGGGGAGCTGTTTTTT; CDR3: CASSLDVEGPGELFF
D: TRBD2; J: TRBJ2-5; size: -; V: TRBV30; DNA: TGTGCCTTGGGGACTAGCCCCCTGAAAGAGACCCAGTACTTC; CDR3: CALGTSPLKETQYF
D: -; J: TRBJ1-6; size: -; V: TRBV6-5; DNA: TGTGCCAGCAGTCGGGGGGGGATGAATAATTCACCCCTCCACTTT; CDR3: CASSRGGMNNSPLHF
D: TRBD1; J: TRBJ2-5; size: -; V: TRBV5-4; DNA: TGTGCCAGTCGCCCGGGACAGGGGATTTTCGAGACCCAGTACTTC; CDR3: CASRPGQGIFETQYF
D: TRBD2; J: TRBJ2-3; size: -; V: TRBV5-5; DNA: TGTGCCAGCAGCTTGGCCGGTCCTAGCGGGGGCCGTTCGGATACGCAGTATTTT; CDR3: CASSLAGPSGGRSDTQYF
D: -; J: TRBJ2-3; size: -; V: TRBV9; DNA: TGTGCCAGCAGCTCACTAGGGAGCACAGATACGCAGTATTTT; CDR3: CASSSLGSTDTQYF
D: TRBD1; J: TRBJ2-1; size: -; V: TRBV18; DNA: TGTGCCAGCTCACTATCACAGGGGCCAACAATCGAGCAGTTCTTC; CDR3: CASSLSQGPTIEQFF
D: -; J: TRBJ2-3; size: -; V: TRBV10-2; DNA: TGCGCCAGCAGTGAGAAACAGGCCAACACAGATACGCAGTATTTT; CDR3: CASSEKQANTDTQYF
D: -; J: TRBJ1-2; size: -; V: TRBV7-2; DNA: TGTGCCAGCAGCTTAGTCCGGGGGGCGCTTTTTTATGGCTACACCTTC; CDR3: CASSLVRGALFYGYTF
D: TRBD1; J: TRBJ2-5; size: -; V: TRBV15; DNA: TGTGCCACCAGCAACAACAGGGGCACTGGGGAGACCCAGTACTTC; CDR3: CATSNNRGTGETQYF
D: -; J: TRBJ1-5; size: -; V: TRBV11-2; DNA: TGTGCCAGCAGCGTAAAAGCGGGGGAGGGCAATCAGCCCCAGCATTTT; CDR3: CASSVKAGEGNQPQHF
D: TRBD1; J: TRBJ1-5; size: -; V: TRBV24-1; DNA: TGTGCCACCAGTTACAGGGGTGAAGATCAGCCCCAGCATTTT; CDR3: CATSYRGEDQPQHF
D: -; J: TRBJ1-1; size: -; V: TRBV7-3; DNA: TGTGCCAGCAGCTTATGGGGGGAGACTGAAGCTTTCTTT; CDR3: CASSLWGETEAFF
D: -; J: TRBJ2-3; size: -; V: TRBV13; DNA: TGTGCCAGCAGCCCTAGCGTTTTCACAGATACGCAGTATTTT; CDR3: CASSPSVFTDTQYF
D: TRBD1; J: TRBJ1-3; size: -; V: TRBV5-8; DNA: TGTGCCAGCAGCCCGTGGACAGGGTTAGCTGGAAACACCATATATTTT; CDR3: CASSPWTGLAGNTIYF
D: TRBD1; J: TRBJ1-6; size: few; V: TRBV6-6; DNA: TGTGCCAGCAGCCCCGACAGGGGGAGTTCACCCCTCCACTTT; CDR3: CASSPDRGSSPLHF
D: TRBD1; J: TRBJ2-3; size: once; V: TRBV24-1; DNA: TGTGCCACCAGTGATGTCAGGGGGAGTTATCCAGATACGCAGTATTTT; CDR3: CATSDVRGSYPDTQYF
D: -; J: TRBJ1-3; size: -; V: TRBV15; DNA: TGTGCCACCAGCACGGCAGGCTCTGGAAACACCATATATTTT; CDR3: CATSTAGSGNTIYF
D: -; J: TRBJ1-6; size: -; V: TRBV10-3; DNA: TGTGCCATCAGTGATCCCACACGGGCCATCATCAGGGGAAATAATTCACCCCTCCACTTT; CDR3: CAISDPTRAIIRGNNSPLHF
D: -; J: TRBJ2-7; size: once; V: TRBV5-6; DNA: TGTGCCAGCAGCTTGGCCAGCTACGAGCAGTACTTC; CDR3: CASSLASYEQYF
D: TRBD2; J: TRBJ2-5; size: -; V: TRBV10-2; DNA: TGCGCCAGCACTTGGACTAGCGGGGATGTTGGAGAGACCCAGTACTTC; CDR3: CASTWTSGDVGETQYF
D: -; J: TRBJ2-3; size: -; V: TRBV5-1; DNA: TGCGCCAGCAGCTTGGGGGGCGGCACAGATACGCAGTATTTT; CDR3: CASSLGGGTDTQYF
D: -; J: TRBJ1-1; size: -; V: TRBV5-1; DNA: TGCGCCAGCAGTGCGGGTTCAGGGGACCTTTTTAACACTGAAGCTTTCTTT; CDR3: CASSAGSGDLFNTEAFF
D: TRBD1; J: TRBJ1-3; size: -; V: TRBV7-7; DNA: TGTGCCAGCAGCCTCCTGGACAGGCCTGGAAACACCATATATTTT; CDR3: CASSLLDRPGNTIYF
D: -; J: TRBJ1-2; size: -; V: TRBV7-8; DNA: TGTGCCAGCAGCTTAAGCGGGGGGCACGGCTACACCTTC; CDR3: CASSLSGGHGYTF
D: -; J: TRBJ2-7; size: once; V: TRBV5-1; DNA: TGCGCCAGCAGCCCGACGCCGGACAGTATTGCATCGAGCGAGCAGTACTTC; CDR3: CASSPTPDSIASSEQYF
D: TRBD2; J: TRBJ2-3; size: -; V: TRBV4-2; DNA: TGTGCCAGCAGCCAAGGTAGACTAGCGGGGGGCCCTAGCACAGATACGCAGTATTTT; CDR3: CASSQGRLAGGPSTDTQYF
D: TRBD2; J: TRBJ2-1; size: -; V: TRBV30; DNA: TGTGCCTGGAGTTCCGGAGCGGGGGGGCGTAATGAGCAGTTCTTC; CDR3: CAWSSGAGGRNEQFF
D: TRBD1; J: TRBJ1-1; size: -; V: TRBV6-5; DNA: TGTGCCACCTACGACAGGGTGACTGAAGCTTTCTTT; CDR3: CATYDRVTEAFF
D: -; J: TRBJ2-2; size: -; V: TRBV19; DNA: TGTGCCAGTAGAGGGACATGGAGCACCGGGGAGCTGTTTTTT; CDR3: CASRGTWSTGELFF
D: TRBD2; J: TRBJ2-1; size: -; V: TRBV7-8; DNA: TGTGCCAGCAGTTCAGCGGGAGGCTCCTACAATGAGCAGTTCTTC; CDR3: CASSSAGGSYNEQFF
D: TRBD1; J: TRBJ2-7; size: -; V: TRBV25-1; DNA: TGTGCCAGCAGTGAGACAGGGGGCCACGAGCAGTACTTC; CDR3: CASSETGGHEQYF